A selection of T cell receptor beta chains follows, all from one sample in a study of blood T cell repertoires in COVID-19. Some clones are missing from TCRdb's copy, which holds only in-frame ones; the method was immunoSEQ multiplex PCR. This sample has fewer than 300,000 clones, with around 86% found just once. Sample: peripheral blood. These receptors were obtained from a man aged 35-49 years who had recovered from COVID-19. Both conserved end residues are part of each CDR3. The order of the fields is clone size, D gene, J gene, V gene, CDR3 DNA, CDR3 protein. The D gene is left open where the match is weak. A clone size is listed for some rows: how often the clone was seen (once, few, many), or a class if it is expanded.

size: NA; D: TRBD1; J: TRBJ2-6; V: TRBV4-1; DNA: TGCGCCAGCAGCCAAGACCCGGGACAGGGGGCGTCTGGGGCCAACGTCCTGACTTTC; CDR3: CASSQDPGQGASGANVLTF
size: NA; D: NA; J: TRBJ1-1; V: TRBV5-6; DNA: TGTGCCAGCAGCTTGGCCGGGGGTGGCGGTGAAGCTTTCTTT; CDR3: CASSLAGGGGEAFF
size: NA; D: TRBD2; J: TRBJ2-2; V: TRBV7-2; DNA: TGTGCCAGCAGCATAGACGGACTAGCGGGATTCACCGGGGAGCTGTTTTTT; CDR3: CASSIDGLAGFTGELFF
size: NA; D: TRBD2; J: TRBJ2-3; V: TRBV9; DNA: TGTGCCAGCAGCGACACCGGGACTAGCGGGGGCGCTGCAGATACGCAGTATTTT; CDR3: CASSDTGTSGGAADTQYF
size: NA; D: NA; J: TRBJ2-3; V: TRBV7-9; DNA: TGTGCCAGCAGCTTAGGGCTAGCGCCGCAGTATTTT; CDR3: CASSLGLAPQYF
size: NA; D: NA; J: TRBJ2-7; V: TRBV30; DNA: TGTGCCTGGAGTGTCTTTCGGGTAGGCAGGGTTTCCTACGAGCAGTACTTC; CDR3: CAWSVFRVGRVSYEQYF
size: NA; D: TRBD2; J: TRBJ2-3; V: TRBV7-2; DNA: TGTGCCAGCAGCTTGGGAGCGGGAGGGATTAGCACAGATACGCAGTATTTT; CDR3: CASSLGAGGISTDTQYF
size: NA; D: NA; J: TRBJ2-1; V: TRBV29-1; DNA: TGCAGCGGCCGGTCCAGGGCCTTACTGAATGAGCAGTTCTTC; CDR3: CSGRSRALLNEQFF
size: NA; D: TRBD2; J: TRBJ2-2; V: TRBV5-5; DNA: TGTGCCAGCAGCTTGGATCTCGGACTAGCGCTGCATGCCGGGGAGCTGTTTTTT; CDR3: CASSLDLGLALHAGELFF
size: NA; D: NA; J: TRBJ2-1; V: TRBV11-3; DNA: TGTGCCAGCAGCTCTTGGACTGACAATGAGCAGTTCTTC; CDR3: CASSSWTDNEQFF
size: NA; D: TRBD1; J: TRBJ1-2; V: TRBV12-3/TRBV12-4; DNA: TGTGCCAACCCGGACAGGGGAAACTATGGCTACACCTTC; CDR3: CANPDRGNYGYTF
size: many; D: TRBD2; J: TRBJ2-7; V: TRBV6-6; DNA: TGTGCCAGCAGTTACAGCGGTGCGGGGGGCCGAGAGCAGTACTTC; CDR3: CASSYSGAGGREQYF
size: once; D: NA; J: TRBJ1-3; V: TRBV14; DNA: TGTGCCAGCAGCCGAGCAGGGATAACTGGAAACACCATATATTTT; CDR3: CASSRAGITGNTIYF
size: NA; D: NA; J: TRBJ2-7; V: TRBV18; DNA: TGTGCCAGCTCAATACAGGGTTACGAGCAGTACTTC; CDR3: CASSIQGYEQYF
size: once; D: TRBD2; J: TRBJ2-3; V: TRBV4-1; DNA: TGCGCCAGCAGCCAAGATACTTGGACTAGCGGGACTACAGATACGCAGTATTTT; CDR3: CASSQDTWTSGTTDTQYF
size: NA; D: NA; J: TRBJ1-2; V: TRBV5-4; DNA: TGTGCCAGCAGGAAAGGGGCGGCAATACACTATGGCTACACCTTC; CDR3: CASRKGAAIHYGYTF
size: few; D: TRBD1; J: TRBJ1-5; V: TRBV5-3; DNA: TGTGCCAGAAGCCGAGGGGGCGGGGGCAATCAGCCCCAGCATTTT; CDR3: CARSRGGGGNQPQHF
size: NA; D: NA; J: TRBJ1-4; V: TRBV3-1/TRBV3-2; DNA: TGTGCCAGCAGCTCGCGTCGGGGGGGGTTATCTGAAAAACTGTTTTTT; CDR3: CASSSRRGGLSEKLFF
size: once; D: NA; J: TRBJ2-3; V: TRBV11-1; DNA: TGTGCCAGCAGCTTAGGAGGCTTGGGGAGTGATACGCAGTATTTT; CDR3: CASSLGGLGSDTQYF
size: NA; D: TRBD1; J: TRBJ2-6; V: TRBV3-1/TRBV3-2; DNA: TGTGCCAGCAGCCGAGCAAGAGGGTCAGGGGGCTTCTCTGGGGCCAACGTCCTGACTTTC; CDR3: CASSRARGSGGFSGANVLTF
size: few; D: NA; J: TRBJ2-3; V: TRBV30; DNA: TGTGCCTGGAGATGGGGCGATACGCAGTATTTT; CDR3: CAWRWGDTQYF
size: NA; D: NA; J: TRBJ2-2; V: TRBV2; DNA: TGTGCCAGCAGGGCACATGATATCACCGGGGAGCTGTTTTTT; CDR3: CASRAHDITGELFF
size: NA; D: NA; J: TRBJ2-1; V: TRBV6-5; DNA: TGTGCCAGCTGGGAGCGGGTCTACAATGAGCAGTTCTTC; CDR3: CASWERVYNEQFF
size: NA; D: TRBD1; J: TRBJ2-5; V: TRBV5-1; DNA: TGCGCCAGCAGCTTGGGGGACAGACAAGAGACCCAGTACTTC; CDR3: CASSLGDRQETQYF
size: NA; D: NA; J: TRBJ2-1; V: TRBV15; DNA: TGTGCCACCTCCCAGTCGCCAGGGGATCGCTTCTCGTACAATGAGCAGTTCTTC; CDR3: CATSQSPGDRFSYNEQFF
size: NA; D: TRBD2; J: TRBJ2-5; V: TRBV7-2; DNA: TGTGCCAGCAGCCGTGGGAGCGGGGGTGGGACCCAGTACTTC; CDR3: CASSRGSGGGTQYF
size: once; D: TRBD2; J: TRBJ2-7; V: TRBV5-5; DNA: TGTGCCAGCAGCTTGGCGCCTAGCGGAGTCTCCTACGAGCAGTACTTC; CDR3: CASSLAPSGVSYEQYF
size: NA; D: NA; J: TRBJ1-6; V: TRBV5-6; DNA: TGTGCCAGCAGCTTGGCGGTTTTGAATTCACCCCTCCACTTT; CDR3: CASSLAVLNSPLHF
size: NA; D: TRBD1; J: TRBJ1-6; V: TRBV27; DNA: TGTGCCAGCAGAGCGGACAGGGAGGATTCACCCCTCCACTTT; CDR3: CASRADREDSPLHF
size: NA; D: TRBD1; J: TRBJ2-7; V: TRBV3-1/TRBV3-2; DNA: TGTGCCAGCAGGGGACAGTCGGGGAGAGTGTACGAGCAGTACTTC; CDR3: CASRGQSGRVYEQYF
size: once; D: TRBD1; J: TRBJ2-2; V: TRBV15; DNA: TGTGCCACCAGCAGAGCACCGGGACAGGGTGCCACCGGGGAGCTGTTTTTT; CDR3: CATSRAPGQGATGELFF
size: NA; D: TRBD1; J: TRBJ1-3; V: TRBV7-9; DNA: TGTGCCAGCAGACCACGGGACAGGACGGAAAACACCATATATTTT; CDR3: CASRPRDRTENTIYF
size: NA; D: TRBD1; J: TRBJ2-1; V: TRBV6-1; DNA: TGTGCCAGCAGTCCCGGACAGGGGGGGTACAATGAGCAGTTCTTC; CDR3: CASSPGQGGYNEQFF
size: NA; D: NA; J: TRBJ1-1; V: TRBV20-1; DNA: TGCAGTGCCACATTACACACTGAAGCTTTCTTT; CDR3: CSATLHTEAFF
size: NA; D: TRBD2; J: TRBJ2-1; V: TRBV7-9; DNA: TGTGCCAGCAGCTTAAGGCGGGAGGTGGTTGGTGAGCAGTTCTTC; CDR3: CASSLRREVVGEQFF
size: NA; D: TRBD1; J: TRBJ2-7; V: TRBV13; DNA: TGTGCCAGCAGCACTCGACAGGGGTCCTACGAGCAGTACTTC; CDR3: CASSTRQGSYEQYF
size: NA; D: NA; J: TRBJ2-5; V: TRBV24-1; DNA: TGTGCCACCAGTGACCTGACTGACGATCAAGAGACCCAGTACTTC; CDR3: CATSDLTDDQETQYF
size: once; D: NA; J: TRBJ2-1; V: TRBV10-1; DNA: TGCGCCAGCAGTCACGCCCAGGGTTATTTGGGCTGGTTCGTGGTCAATGAGCAGTTCTTC; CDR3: CASSHAQGYLGWFVVNEQFF
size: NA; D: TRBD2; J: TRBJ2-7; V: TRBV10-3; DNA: TGTGCCATCAGTGGACTAGCGGGAACCTACGAGCAGTACTTC; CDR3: CAISGLAGTYEQYF
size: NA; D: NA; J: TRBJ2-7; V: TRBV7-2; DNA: TGTGCCAGCAGCCCCCAGAGGGGGTTGGAGCAGTACTTC; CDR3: CASSPQRGLEQYF
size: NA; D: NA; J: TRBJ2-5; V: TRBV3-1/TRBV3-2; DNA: TGTGCCAGCAGCCAAGAAGGGGCGGCGGAGACCCAGTACTTC; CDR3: CASSQEGAAETQYF
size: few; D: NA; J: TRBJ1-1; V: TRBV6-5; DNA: TGTGCCACGGTAAGGATAAACAGCCCTGAAGCTTTCTTT; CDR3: CATVRINSPEAFF
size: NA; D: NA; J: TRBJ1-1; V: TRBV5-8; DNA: TGTGCCAGCAGCTTGGGTGGGCAAGGTCAAGCTGAAGCTTTCTTT; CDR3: CASSLGGQGQAEAFF
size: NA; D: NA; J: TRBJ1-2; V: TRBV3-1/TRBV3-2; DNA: TGTGCCAGCAGCCAAGAAGTGGTACATCGCTATGGCTACACCTTC; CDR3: CASSQEVVHRYGYTF
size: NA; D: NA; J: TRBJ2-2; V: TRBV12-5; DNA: TGTGCTAGTGGTTTGCCCAAAACAGGGTCTTACACCGGGGAGCTGTTTTTT; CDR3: CASGLPKTGSYTGELFF
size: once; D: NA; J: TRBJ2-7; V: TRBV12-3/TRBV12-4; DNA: TGTGCCCGCCTACAGGGTAGCTCCTACGAGCAGTACTTC; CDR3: CARLQGSSYEQYF
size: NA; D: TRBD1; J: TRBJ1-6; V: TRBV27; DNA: TGTGCCAGCAGTCCCATTTCACAGGGGGCCGCAGGTAATTCACCCCTCCACTTT; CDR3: CASSPISQGAAGNSPLHF
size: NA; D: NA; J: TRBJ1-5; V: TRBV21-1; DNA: TGTGCCAGCAGCAAAGGAGGCGGGAGCAATCAGCCCCAGCATTTT; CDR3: CASSKGGGSNQPQHF